This TCR beta chain was sequenced for a study of shared clonotypes between healthy human individuals. As for this clone: What it recognizes is unknown.

TCRdb's table, derived via immunoSEQ multiplex PCR, lists solely in-frame clones and lacks some. This repertoire shows about 580,000 clones, nearly 98% found once; its top ten account for 0.3%. V shed 3 bases and J 4 bases; nucleotides not matched to a gene: 10. The CDR3 runs 18 residues. The germline V gene encodes CDR1 LNHDA and CDR2 SQIVND (reference sequence). Naive CD8 cells, CD45RO-negative and positively selected for CCR7, excluded terminally differentiated effector memory CD45RA+ cells. Study-level points and caveats: It was the non-shared clonotypes that had lower generation probabilities than clonotypes shared by all four donors.

Material for sequencing was naive CD8+ T cells sorted from blood. This chain uses TRBV19 with TRBJ2-6; 9 bases are shared with TRBD1. This clonotype was obtained from a man aged 30 to 39 in good health. CDR3 sequence reads: CASSIYRGTGTGANVLTF. The CDR3 DNA sequence: TGTGCCAGTAGTATCTATCGAGGGACAGGGACCGGGGCCAACGTCCTGACTTTC. The full variable domain, in which reference TRBV19 and TRBJ2-6 provide the parts outside the CDR3, is DGGITQSPKYLFRKEGQNVTLSCEQNLNHDAMYWYRQDPGQGLRLIYYSQIVNDFQKGDIAEGYSVSREKKESFPLTVTSAQKNPTAFYLCASSIYRGTGTGANVLTFGAGSRLTVL.